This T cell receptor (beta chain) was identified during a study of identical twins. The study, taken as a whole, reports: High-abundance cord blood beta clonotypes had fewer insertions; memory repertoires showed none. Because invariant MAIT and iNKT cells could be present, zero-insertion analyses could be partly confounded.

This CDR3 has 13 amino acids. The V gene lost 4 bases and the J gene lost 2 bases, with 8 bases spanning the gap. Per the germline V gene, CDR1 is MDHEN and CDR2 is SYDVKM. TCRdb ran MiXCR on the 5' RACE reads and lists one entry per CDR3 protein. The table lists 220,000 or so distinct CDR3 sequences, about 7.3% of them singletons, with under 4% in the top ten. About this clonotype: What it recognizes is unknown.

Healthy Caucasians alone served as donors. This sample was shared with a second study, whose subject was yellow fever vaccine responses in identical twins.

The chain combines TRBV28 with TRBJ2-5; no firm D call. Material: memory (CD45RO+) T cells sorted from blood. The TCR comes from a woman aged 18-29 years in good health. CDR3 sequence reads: CASSWVVQETQYF. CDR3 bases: TGTGCCAGCAGTTGGGTAGTTCAAGAGACCCAGTACTTC.